What follows are 28 T cell receptor beta chains derived from one specimen sequenced in a study of T cell responses to AZD1222 COVID-19 vaccine. Using immunoSEQ multiplex PCR, the repertoire was profiled, and TCRdb retains in-frame clones only, with some absent. In the table there are 90,000 to 120,000 clones, roughly 90% of which are singletons. The source material was peripheral blood, sampled on day 0 of AZD1222 vaccination. The receptors here all came from an adult in good health.

This chain uses TRBV3-1 (or the pseudogene TRBV3-2) with TRBJ1-3; D ambiguous. The CDR3 length is 14 residues. Per the germline V gene, CDR1 is LGHDT and CDR2 is YNNKEL (reference sequence). V was shortened by 4 bases and J by 0 bases, with 7 bases between the two germline ends. In DNA form, the CDR3 reads TGTGCCAGCAGCCTAGAGAGCTCTGGAAACACCATATATTTT. Translation: CASSLESSGNTIYF.

The chain combines TRBV7-8 with TRBJ1-5; TRBD1 matches 7 bases. This CDR3 is built from 14 residues. V lost 1 base to trimming and J lost 6 bases; unmatched junction nucleotides: 3. Germline V gives CDR1 SGHVS, CDR2 FQNEAQ. CDR3 loop: CASSLGSGGQPQHF. The DNA for the CDR3 is TGTGCCAGCAGCTTAGGGTCAGGGGGTCAGCCCCAGCATTTT.

The CDR3 reads CASSDKTVATNEKLFF. CDR3 DNA: TGTGCCAGCAGTGATAAGACAGTAGCAACTAATGAAAAACTGTTTTTT. The chain couples TRBV25-1 to TRBJ1-4; TRBD1 might be the D (5 bases). The germline V and J ends were trimmed by 3 bases and 0 bases, with 11 bases remaining between them. The CDR3 spans 16 residues. In germline, CDR1 is MGHDK, CDR2 SYGVNS.

The chain employs TRBV7-2 and TRBJ2-5; 9 bases line up with TRBD1. This CDR3 spans 17 amino acids. Germline values: CDR1 SGHTA, CDR2 FQGNSA. V gave up 3 bases and J gave up 1 base; unmatched junction bases: 9. CDR3 amino acids: CASSFRPGTGSQETQYF. The CDR3 bases are TGTGCCAGCAGCTTCCGTCCCGGGACAGGGTCCCAAGAGACCCAGTACTTC.

The chain couples TRBV28 to TRBJ1-5; D is uncertain. Germline V gene sequence: CDR1 MDHEN, CDR2 SYDVKM. The CDR3 has 15 amino acids. Trimming removed 5 bases from V and 1 base from J, with 12 bases in between. This CDR3 reads CASSLPGRSNQPQHF. The CDR3, as DNA: TGTGCCAGCAGTCTACCCGGACGGAGCAATCAGCCCCAGCATTTT.

The V and J genes are TRBV27 and TRBJ2-7, with 11 bases fitting TRBD2. CDR3 length: 15 amino acids. Per the germline V gene, CDR1 is MNHEY and CDR2 is SMNVEV (reference sequence). Trimming cost V 2 bases and J 6 bases; bases outside gene matches: 6. The CDR3 nucleotides are TGTGCCAGCAGTTTACTACTAGCGGGAGCAGGCGAGCAGTACTTC. Translated: CASSLLLAGAGEQYF.

This chain uses TRBV28 with TRBJ2-4; D unclear. CDR3 length: 12 residues. Trimming left V 1 base short and J 6 bases short, with 4 bases between. Germline loops: CDR1 MDHEN, CDR2 SYDVKM. The CDR3 region is CASSLSRNIQYF. The CDR3 DNA reads as TGTGCCAGCAGTTTATCCAGAAACATTCAGTACTTC.

This clone was observed a single time. The chain has TRBV6-2 or TRBV6-3 and TRBJ2-1; D call uncertain. With 2 bases removed from V and 6 bases from J, the gap between germline ends came to 5 bases. Germline V CDR1 and CDR2: MNHEY, SVGEGT. CDR3 length: 12 residues. CDR3 nucleotides: TGTGCCAGCAGTTACCAGTTCAATGAGCAGTTCTTC. Residues: CASSYQFNEQFF.

The V and J genes are TRBV14 and TRBJ2-1; D is possibly TRBD2 (6 bases). The CDR3 is made up of 17 amino acids. With 3 bases removed from V and 0 bases from J, the gap between germline ends came to 15 bases. Germline CDR1 SGHDN, CDR2 FVKESK. This chain's CDR3 is CASSQGLSGSSYNEQFF. The CDR3 nucleotides read TGTGCCAGCAGCCAGGGGCTTTCCGGGAGCTCCTACAATGAGCAGTTCTTC. Looking up the rest from reference TRBV14 and TRBJ2-1 gives the full variable domain: EAGVTQFPSHSVIEKGQTVTLRCDPISGHDNLYWYRRVMGKEIKFLLHFVKESKQDESGMPNNRFLAERTGGTYSTLKVQPAELEDSGVYFCASSQGLSGSSYNEQFFGPGTRLTVL.

The chain combines TRBV5-1 with TRBJ1-6; 7 bases are a match to TRBD1. V was pared by 3 bases and J by 10 bases, with 7 bases of the junction left unmatched. The germline V gene has CDR1 SGHRS and CDR2 YFSETQ. CDR3 length: 14 amino acids. The CDR3 nucleotides are TGCGCCAGCAGCTATACACAGGGACAGTCACCCCTCCACTTT. The encoded protein is CASSYTQGQSPLHF.

The chain links TRBV28 to TRBJ2-3; D uncertain. Germline V gives CDR1 MDHEN, CDR2 SYDVKM. There are 14 residues in the CDR3. V was trimmed by 5 bases and J by 2 bases, leaving 11 bases between them. CDR3 amino acids: CASSPPRFTDTQYF. The CDR3 DNA follows: TGTGCCAGCAGTCCCCCACGTTTCACAGATACGCAGTATTTT.

The chain employs TRBV6-5 and TRBJ2-2; TRBD1 might be the D (6 bases). Trimming took 7 bases from V and 3 from J, leaving 12 bases between them. The CDR3 runs 14 residues. The germline V gene has CDR1 MNHEY and CDR2 SVGAGI. The CDR3 DNA reads TGTGCCAGCATCACAGGGTCCCACACCGGGGAGCTGTTTTTT. Protein product: CASITGSHTGELFF.

This chain uses TRBV3-1 (or the pseudogene TRBV3-2) with TRBJ2-5; TRBD2 is a possible D gene (6 bases). Germline assignment: CDR1 LGHDT and CDR2 YNNKEL (reference sequence). CDR3 length: 16 amino acids. V lost 1 base and J 2 bases, leaving 14 bases between the germline ends. The CDR3 spells CASSQVKGGAQETQYF. The CDR3 DNA follows: TGTGCCAGCAGCCAAGTAAAGGGAGGAGCACAAGAGACCCAGTACTTC.

The V and J genes are TRBV2 and TRBJ2-3; 10 nucleotides match TRBD2. The CDR3 extends over 18 amino acids. Germline CDR1 is SNHLY and CDR2 is FYNNEI. With V trimmed by 6 bases and J by 2 bases, 14 bases remained unmatched. The CDR3 loop is CASSRGGIAGGDTDTQYF. The CDR3 nucleotides read TGTGCCAGCAGCAGGGGGGGGATAGCGGGAGGCGACACAGATACGCAGTATTTT.

J is TRBJ1-1 and V is TRBV30, with D perhaps TRBD1 (6 bases). From germline, CDR1 is GTSNPN and CDR2 SVGIG (reference sequence). The CDR3 runs 12 residues. Trimming took 7 bases from V and 1 from J, leaving 10 bases between them. The CDR3 DNA reads TGTGCCTTTCAGGGGAGGAACACTGAAGCTTTCTTT. It yields the protein CAFQGRNTEAFF. Supplemented by reference TRBV30 and TRBJ1-1, the full variable domain reads SQTIHQWPATLVQPVGSPLSLECTVEGTSNPNLYWYRQAAGRGLQLLFYSVGIGQISSEVPQNLSASRPQDRQFILSSKKLLLSDSGFYLCAFQGRNTEAFFGQGTRLTVV.

The chain uses TRBV13 and TRBJ2-3; TRBD2 is a possible D gene (5 bases). Deletions cut 0 bases from V and 4 bases from J, with 5 bases between. The CDR3 consists of 13 residues. Germline V lookup: CDR1 PRHDT, CDR2 FYEKMQ (reference sequence). This CDR3 reads CASSLGGADTQYF. The DNA for the CDR3 is TGTGCCAGCAGCTTAGGCGGGGCAGATACGCAGTATTTT.

Note on this clone: Other nucleotide sequences from this sample produce the same CDR3. V is TRBV5-1 and J is TRBJ2-7; 7 nucleotides match TRBD1. The CDR3 totals 15 residues. Germline V CDR1 and CDR2: SGHRS, YFSETQ. J gave up 0 bases and V 0 bases, and 3 bases lay outside the gene matches. The CDR3 DNA reads as TGCGCCAGCAGCTTGGGACAGGGAAGCTCCTACGAGCAGTACTTC. Its protein is CASSLGQGSSYEQYF.

The chain has TRBV29-1 and TRBJ1-4; 9 nucleotides match TRBD1. From germline, CDR1 is SQVTM and CDR2 ANQGSEA. The V segment lost 7 bases and the J segment 8 bases; nucleotides outside the gene matches: 11. The CDR3 sequence is 14 residues long. The CDR3 spells CSGTSGTGNEKLFF. In DNA, the CDR3 is TGCAGCGGCACCTCCGGGACAGGGAACGAAAAACTGTTTTTT.

The gene calls are TRBV4-2 and TRBJ2-5; TRBD2 is a possible D gene (7 bases). The CDR3 loop spans 14 amino acids. Germline CDR1 LGHNA, CDR2 YNFKEQ. V lost 4 bases, J lost 5 bases, and 14 bases lay in between. The CDR3, as DNA: TGTGCCAGCAGCCGCGGGGGACAAAGGGAGACCCAGTACTTC. It codes for CASSRGGQRETQYF.

The sample holds one count of this clone. The genes are TRBV14 and TRBJ1-6; 9 bases fit TRBD1. V lost 1 base to trimming and J lost 3 bases; unmatched junction nucleotides: 7. The CDR3 covers 18 residues. Germline V lookup: CDR1 SGHDN, CDR2 FVKESK. CDR3 protein: CASSQAPGQGGYNSPLHF. The CDR3 coding sequence is TGTGCCAGCAGCCAAGCTCCGGGACAGGGAGGCTATAATTCACCCCTCCACTTT.

The chain recombines TRBV7-9 with TRBJ1-1, with 7 nucleotides matching TRBD1. Per the germline V gene, CDR1 is SEHNR and CDR2 is FQNEAQ (reference sequence). This CDR3 spans 17 amino acids. J lost 1 base, V lost 3 bases, and 11 bases had no gene match. The CDR3 sequence is CASSFKFIGTENTEAFF. As DNA, the CDR3 is TGTGCCAGCAGCTTTAAGTTCATCGGGACAGAGAACACTGAAGCTTTCTTT.

CDR3 protein: CASSRDRAGNTIYF. The CDR3, as DNA: TGTGCCAGCAGCCGGGACAGGGCTGGAAACACCATATATTTT. This sequence joins TRBV2 and TRBJ1-3; 9 nucleotides align to TRBD1. Germline-derived CDR1 and CDR2 are SNHLY and FYNNEI. V was pared by 6 bases and J by 2 bases, with 2 bases of the junction left unmatched. This CDR3 spans 14 amino acids.

The chain links TRBV29-1 to TRBJ1-1; no firm D call. The germline V gene has CDR1 SQVTM and CDR2 ANQGSEA. This CDR3 spans 15 amino acids. Trimming left V 3 bases short and J 4 bases short, with 18 bases between. The CDR3 bases are TGCAGCGTTGAGGGAGCACAAGGGAAGGTCACTGAAGCTTTCTTT. Translated: CSVEGAQGKVTEAFF.

The chain couples TRBV9 to TRBJ2-3; TRBD2 matches 9 bases. Trimming cost V 1 base and J 4 bases; bases outside gene matches: 1. The CDR3 extends over 14 amino acids. Germline CDR1 reads SGDLS; CDR2 reads YYNGEE. This CDR3 reads CASSVRLAADTQYF. Written as DNA, the CDR3 is TGTGCCAGCAGCGTACGACTAGCGGCAGATACGCAGTATTTT.

The chain has TRBV7-2 and TRBJ2-7; D unclear. Per germline, CDR1 SGHTA and CDR2 FQGNSA. This CDR3 contains 13 residues. V lost 1 base, J lost 4 bases, and 8 bases lay in between. CDR3 protein: CASSLGRFYEQYF. The CDR3, as DNA: TGTGCCAGCAGCTTAGGGCGGTTTTACGAGCAGTACTTC. The whole variable domain, remainder taken from reference TRBV7-2 and TRBJ2-7, is GAGVSQSPSNKVTEKGKDVELRCDPISGHTALYWYRQSLGQGLEFLIYFQGNSAPDKSGLPSDRFSAERTGGSVSTLTIQRTQQEDSAVYLCASSLGRFYEQYFGPGTRLTVT.

V and J are TRBV5-1 and TRBJ2-1, with D possibly matching TRBD2 (7 bases). With 3 bases removed from V and 7 bases from J, the gap between germline ends came to 17 bases. The CDR3 runs to 15 residues. Germline V gene lookup returns CDR1 SGHRS and CDR2 YFSETQ. CDR3 sequence: CASSYTPGGGNEQFF. CDR3 nucleotides: TGCGCCAGCAGCTATACCCCGGGGGGCGGGAATGAGCAGTTCTTC.

J is TRBJ1-5 and V is TRBV2; TRBD1 matches at 7 bases. CDR1 and CDR2 (germline): SNHLY, FYNNEI. Germline trimming cut 1 base from V and 3 bases from J; bases unmatched to any gene: 9. CDR3 size: 17 residues. CDR3 sequence (DNA): TGTGCCAGCAGTGAAGTGGCAGGGGGACTTTTCAATCAGCCCCAGCATTTT. Protein sequence: CASSEVAGGLFNQPQHF.

This clone has only one observation. The chain couples TRBV19 to TRBJ2-2; maybe TRBD1 (5 bases). This CDR3 contains 13 residues. Looked up from germline, CDR1 is LNHDA and CDR2 is SQIVND (reference sequence). V was cut by 5 bases and J by 5 bases, with 9 bases left in between. The CDR3 coding sequence is TGTGCCAGTAGTTGGGGCGGTACCGGGGAGCTGTTTTTT. This translates into CASSWGGTGELFF.